The 26 T cell receptor beta chains below were found in one sample sequenced in a study of blood T cell repertoires in COVID-19. Data came from immunoSEQ multiplex PCR; TCRdb stores just in-frame clones and leaves some out. This sample has about 150,000 clones; about 90% occur once, and the top ten carry around 6.1%. Sequencing was done on a sample of peripheral blood. The receptors shown here come from an elderly man with acute or convalescent COVID-19.

Concerning this clone itself: Other DNA sequences in the sample encode the same CDR3. The chain recombines TRBV5-1 with TRBJ2-7, with D perhaps TRBD2 (6 bases). The CDR3 contains 13 residues. The V end was cut by 3 bases, the J end by 0 bases, with 7 bases between. Germline lookup yields CDR1 SGHRS and CDR2 YFSETQ. The CDR3 protein is CASSSGGSYEQYF. The CDR3 bases are TGCGCCAGCAGCTCCGGGGGCTCCTACGAGCAGTACTTC. Full variable domain (rest looked up from reference TRBV5-1 and TRBJ2-7): KAGVTQTPRYLIKTRGQQVTLSCSPISGHRSVSWYQQTPGQGLQFLFEYFSETQRNKGNFPGRFSGRQFSNSRSEMNVSTLELGDSALYLCASSSGGSYEQYFGPGTRLTVT.

The chain employs TRBV7-2 and TRBJ2-1, with D hard to call. This CDR3 is 12 amino acids long. Trimming stripped 1 base from V and 8 bases from J, with 6 bases between. CDR1 is SGHTA and CDR2 is FQGNSA in the germline V gene. The CDR3 DNA reads TGTGCCAGCAGCTTAGGAGTCGATGAGCAGTTCTTC. It codes for CASSLGVDEQFF.

The chain uses TRBV19 and TRBJ2-7; D perhaps matches TRBD2 (6 bases). The CDR3 contains 17 residues. Germline V gives CDR1 LNHDA, CDR2 SQIVND (reference sequence). V shed 3 bases and J shed 0 bases, with 18 bases lying between them. The CDR3 reads CASSIGLGGSNSYEQYF. CDR3 coding DNA: TGTGCCAGTAGTATTGGCCTCGGGGGATCCAACTCCTACGAGCAGTACTTC.

J is TRBJ2-3 and V is TRBV5-1, with D unresolved. CDR3 length equals 14 residues. Deletions cut 5 bases from V and 3 bases from J, with 13 bases between. Germline V gives CDR1 SGHRS, CDR2 YFSETQ. The chain's CDR3 is CASSPQEVTDTQYF. The CDR3 DNA sequence: TGCGCCAGCAGTCCTCAAGAGGTGACAGATACGCAGTATTTT.

The rearrangement links TRBV30 to TRBJ1-5; 8 bases are shared with TRBD1. V gave up 3 bases and J gave up 3 bases; unmatched junction bases: 4. Germline V gene lookup returns CDR1 GTSNPN and CDR2 SVGIG (reference sequence). There are 14 residues in the CDR3. CDR3 protein: CAWSRGRVNQPQHF. The CDR3 DNA reads as TGTGCCTGGAGCAGGGGGCGGGTCAATCAGCCCCAGCATTTT. The full variable domain, completed using reference TRBV30 and TRBJ1-5, is SQTIHQWPATLVQPVGSPLSLECTVEGTSNPNLYWYRQAAGRGLQLLFYSVGIGQISSEVPQNLSASRPQDRQFILSSKKLLLSDSGFYLCAWSRGRVNQPQHFGDGTRLSIL.

The DNA for the CDR3 is TGTGCCAGCAGCTTAATTTACCAGGCTAGCGGGATCGATGAGCAGTTCTTC. Protein: CASSLIYQASGIDEQFF. V and J are TRBV7-2 and TRBJ2-1, with 9 bases aligning to TRBD2. The junction had 13 bases not matched to a gene; V was cut back by 2 bases and J by 8 bases. The CDR3 consists of 17 residues. Looked up from germline, CDR1 is SGHTA and CDR2 is FQGNSA.

The chain recombines TRBV5-1 with TRBJ2-4; 9 bases are a match to TRBD1. CDR3 length: 14 amino acids. The ends lost 0 bases at V and 7 bases at J; junction bases unmatched: 2. CDR1 is SGHRS, CDR2 YFSETQ, per germline. CDR3 residues: CASSLGQGENIQYF. DNA for the CDR3: TGCGCCAGCAGCTTGGGACAGGGGGAGAACATTCAGTACTTC.

This clone appeared once. CDR3 sequence (DNA): TGCGCCAGCAGCGTCCAGGGGGGCAATCAGCCCCAGCATTTT. Translation gives CASSVQGGNQPQHF. The gene calls are TRBV5-1 and TRBJ1-5; TRBD1 matches 7 bases. This CDR3 spans 14 amino acids. Per germline, CDR1 SGHRS and CDR2 YFSETQ. With 4 bases clipped from V and 2 bases from J, the junction kept 3 bases outside the gene matches.

This sequence joins TRBV2 and TRBJ1-1, with 8 bases matching TRBD1. This CDR3 is built from 13 residues. V trimming: 4 bases; J trimming: 5 bases; junction bases outside the gene matches: 3. The V gene's germline CDR1 is SNHLY and CDR2 FYNNEI. The DNA of the CDR3 is TGTGCCAGCAGTGGGGACAGGAGAACTGAAGCTTTCTTT. Encoded protein: CASSGDRRTEAFF.

The rearrangement uses TRBV7-2 and TRBJ1-2; a weak D match, TRBD1 (5 bases). CDR1 SGHTA and CDR2 FQGNSA come from the germline V gene. Deletions cut 5 bases from V and 4 bases from J, with 14 bases between. CDR3 length equals 14 residues. CDR3 amino acids: CASSPDSTIYGYTF. The CDR3 nucleotides are TGTGCCAGCAGCCCCGACAGTACGATCTATGGCTACACCTTC. The full variable domain, its missing parts supplied by reference TRBV7-2 and TRBJ1-2, is GAGVSQSPSNKVTEKGKDVELRCDPISGHTALYWYRQSLGQGLEFLIYFQGNSAPDKSGLPSDRFSAERTGGSVSTLTIQRTQQEDSAVYLCASSPDSTIYGYTFGSGTRLTVV.

This sequence joins TRBV7-9 and TRBJ2-5, with 8 bases matching TRBD1. J lost 5 bases, V lost 3 bases, and 5 bases had no gene match. CDR3 length equals 14 residues. Germline CDR1 reads SEHNR; CDR2 reads FQNEAQ (reference sequence). CDR3 in DNA: TGTGCCAGCAGCTTGACAGGGGCCCGCGAGACCCAGTACTTC. This gives the protein CASSLTGARETQYF.

The rearrangement joins TRBV10-3 to TRBJ2-2; 9 bases are a match to TRBD2. J gave up 4 bases and V 3 bases, and 9 bases lay outside the gene matches. There are 17 residues in the CDR3. Germline CDR1 ENHRY, CDR2 SYGVKD. The DNA of the CDR3 is TGTGCCATCAGTGACGTCGGGCGGGGGGGTCCCACCGGGGAGCTGTTTTTT. It is translated as CAISDVGRGGPTGELFF.

The V gene is TRBV27, the J gene TRBJ2-7; 8 bases map to TRBD2. The CDR3 extends over 16 amino acids. In germline, CDR1 is MNHEY, CDR2 SMNVEV (reference sequence). J was trimmed by 5 bases and V by 5 bases; bases with no gene match: 14. DNA for the CDR3: TGTGCCAGCAGTACCCGGAGAAGCGGGAGAAACCACGAGCAGTACTTC. This translates into CASSTRRSGRNHEQYF.

The gene calls are TRBV19 and TRBJ2-2; tentatively, D is TRBD1 (5 bases). Germline V gene data show CDR1 as LNHDA and CDR2 as SQIVND (reference sequence). The V end was cut by 2 bases, the J end by 3 bases, with 13 bases between. There are 16 residues in the CDR3. CDR3 nucleotides: TGTGCCAGTAGTATACAGGCAGGGTGGGACACCGGGGAGCTGTTTTTT. Translation gives CASSIQAGWDTGELFF.

V usage is TRBV5-6 and J usage is TRBJ1-5; no firm D call. Germline-derived CDR1 and CDR2 are SGHDT and YYEEEE. The CDR3 loop spans 16 amino acids. The ends were cut back, 1 base at V and 0 bases at J, with 11 bases in the middle. Written as DNA, the CDR3 is TGTGCCAGCAGCTTGTTCCCGGGAGCTAGCAATCAGCCCCAGCATTTT. It codes for CASSLFPGASNQPQHF.

The V and J genes are TRBV27 and TRBJ2-3, with 11 bases aligning to TRBD2. This CDR3 spans 17 amino acids. In germline, CDR1 is MNHEY, CDR2 SMNVEV (reference sequence). The junction had 9 bases not matched to a gene; V was cut back by 7 bases and J by 0 bases. The CDR3 reads CASNNSGRASSTDTQYF. Written as DNA, the CDR3 is TGTGCCAGCAACAATAGCGGGAGGGCCTCTAGCACAGATACGCAGTATTTT.

This chain's CDR3 is CASSIGQGGGYTF. The CDR3 nucleotides are TGTGCCAGCAGTATTGGACAGGGTGGAGGCTACACCTTC. The chain uses TRBV28 and TRBJ1-2, with TRBD1 matching 8 bases. The CDR3 is 13 amino acids. J gave up 8 bases and V 5 bases, and 7 bases lay outside the gene matches. CDR1 and CDR2 (germline): MDHEN, SYDVKM.

J is TRBJ1-1 and V is TRBV6-1; D is unclear. Germline V gene data show CDR1 as MNHNS and CDR2 as SASEGT. This CDR3 has 14 residues. The V end was cut by 0 bases, the J end by 1 base, with 6 bases between. The CDR3 bases are TGTGCCAGCAGTGAAGCTCGAGGGAACACTGAAGCTTTCTTT. Translation: CASSEARGNTEAFF.

V is TRBV7-2 and J is TRBJ2-3; possible D gene TRBD2, 5 bases. CDR1 SGHTA and CDR2 FQGNSA come from the germline V gene. V was trimmed by 1 base and J by 2 bases, leaving 10 bases between them. This CDR3 is built from 15 residues. CDR3 amino acids: CASSLDPRATDTQYF. Here the CDR3 DNA reads TGTGCCAGCAGCTTAGATCCGCGGGCCACAGATACGCAGTATTTT.

The chain recombines TRBV24-1 with TRBJ1-2; the D is unclear. Germline V gene sequence: CDR1 KGHDR, CDR2 SFDVKD. This CDR3 is built from 16 residues. Trimming cost V 4 bases and J 1 base, with 15 bases left between them. The CDR3 bases are TGTGCCACCAGTGACCCCAACGGGGAGGGTAACTATGGCTACACCTTC. It is translated as CATSDPNGEGNYGYTF.

The genes are TRBV6-5 and TRBJ1-4; no clear D gene. The CDR3 is 14 amino acids. Germline assignment: CDR1 MNHEY and CDR2 SVGAGI. The V end was cut by 7 bases, the J end by 5 bases, with 14 bases between. CDR3 sequence reads: CASNERGPNEKLFF. CDR3 nucleotide sequence: TGTGCCAGCAACGAGCGAGGGCCCAATGAAAAACTGTTTTTT.

CDR3: CASSSAGGVNTGELFF. CDR3 sequence (DNA): TGTGCCAGCAGCAGCGCAGGGGGCGTTAACACCGGGGAGCTGTTTTTT. This sequence joins TRBV5-4 and TRBJ2-2; 8 positions match TRBD1. The CDR3 has 16 amino acids. Germline V lookup: CDR1 SGHNT, CDR2 YYREEE (reference sequence). The J segment lost 2 bases and the V segment lost 4 bases, leaving 7 bases of the junction unmatched. The full variable domain, with the rest looked up from reference TRBV5-4 and TRBJ2-2, is ETGVTQSPTHLIKTRGQQVTLRCSSQSGHNTVSWYQQALGQGPQFIFQYYREEENGRGNFPPRFSGLQFPNYSSELNVNALELDDSALYLCASSSAGGVNTGELFFGEGSRLTVL.

This rearrangement joins TRBV4-1 to TRBJ1-2; a weak D match, TRBD1 (5 bases). From germline, CDR1 is MGHRA and CDR2 YSYEKL. The ends were cut back, 2 bases at V and 4 bases at J, with 11 bases in the middle. The CDR3 extends over 14 amino acids. The CDR3 DNA is TGCGCCAGCAGCCAATCCCAGGGCGGCTATGGCTACACCTTC. Translating it yields CASSQSQGGYGYTF.

The chain joins TRBV12-5 to TRBJ1-5; no firm D call. Per germline, CDR1 LGHNT and CDR2 FRNRAP. This CDR3 spans 12 amino acids. V gave up 4 bases and J gave up 5 bases, with 6 bases separating them. Written as DNA, the CDR3 is TGTGCTAGTGGTTCCAGTGATCAGCCCCAGCATTTT. The encoded protein is CASGSSDQPQHF.

This clone was seen once. V and J are TRBV18 and TRBJ2-7; D is possibly TRBD1 (5 bases). CDR1 is KGHSH and CDR2 is LQKENI in the germline V gene. The CDR3 runs to 14 residues. V was shortened by 0 bases and J by 5 bases, with 11 bases between the two germline ends. The CDR3: CASSPPFSRDEQYF. The CDR3 DNA is TGTGCCAGCTCACCACCATTTTCCAGGGACGAGCAGTACTTC.

The chain is built from TRBV24-1 and TRBJ2-7; 8 nucleotides align to TRBD2. Germline-derived CDR1 and CDR2 are KGHDR and SFDVKD. The CDR3 runs 15 residues. V lost 5 bases to trimming and J lost 0 bases; unmatched junction nucleotides: 5. This CDR3 is CATSGPSGLSYEQYF. The CDR3 nucleotides are TGTGCCACCAGTGGTCCTAGCGGGCTCTCCTACGAGCAGTACTTC.